This is a list of T cell receptor beta chains from one sample in a study of shared clonotypes between healthy human individuals. Clones were read by immunoSEQ multiplex PCR, and TCRdb kept only the in-frame ones, dropping some. Here the sample spans under 300,000 clones, about 69% being singletons. Sequenced input: memory CD4+ T cells sorted from blood. The receptors originated from a young man in good health. CDR3s include the opening cysteine and the closing phenylalanine or tryptophan. A D gene is named only where the DNA matches it firmly. Clone size appears in some rows only: once, few, many, or a class for an expanded clone.

clone_size: .; j_call: TRBJ2-1; d_call: .; v_call: TRBV5-1; cdr3_nt: TGCGCCAGCAGCTTGGGGGCAGCCTCCTACAATGAGCAGTTCTTC; cdr3_aa: CASSLGAASYNEQFF
clone_size: .; j_call: TRBJ2-7; d_call: TRBD2; v_call: TRBV5-1; cdr3_nt: TGCGCCAGCAGCAAACCCTCCAGCGGGAGCTTCGACGAGCAGTACTTC; cdr3_aa: CASSKPSSGSFDEQYF
clone_size: .; j_call: TRBJ1-4; d_call: .; v_call: TRBV6-6; cdr3_nt: TGTGCCAGCAGTAACGGACGGTATAATGAAAAACTGTTTTTT; cdr3_aa: CASSNGRYNEKLFF
clone_size: .; j_call: TRBJ2-7; d_call: .; v_call: TRBV29-1; cdr3_nt: TGCAGCGTTGAGAGGGCGAGCGGGCCAGGGAAGCAGTACTTC; cdr3_aa: CSVERASGPGKQYF
clone_size: .; j_call: TRBJ1-3; d_call: .; v_call: TRBV14; cdr3_nt: TGTGCCAGCAGCCAAGATAAAGGGCGGTTCTCTGGAAACACCATATATTTT; cdr3_aa: CASSQDKGRFSGNTIYF
clone_size: .; j_call: TRBJ1-1; d_call: TRBD1; v_call: TRBV28; cdr3_nt: TGTGCCAGCAACCCCACAGGGGGGTTCACTGAAGCTTTCTTT; cdr3_aa: CASNPTGGFTEAFF
clone_size: .; j_call: TRBJ2-1; d_call: .; v_call: TRBV5-1; cdr3_nt: TGCGCCAGCCGAGGTGATGGTGAGCAGTTCTTC; cdr3_aa: CASRGDGEQFF
clone_size: few; j_call: TRBJ2-3; d_call: .; v_call: TRBV29-1; cdr3_nt: TGCAGCGTTGAAGGGGGACAAGACACAGATACGCAGTATTTT; cdr3_aa: CSVEGGQDTDTQYF
clone_size: .; j_call: TRBJ2-1; d_call: .; v_call: TRBV10-3; cdr3_nt: TGTGCCATCAGTGAGTCAGTTCCTAGCTCCTACAATGAGCAGTTCTTC; cdr3_aa: CAISESVPSSYNEQFF
clone_size: .; j_call: TRBJ2-3; d_call: TRBD2; v_call: TRBV5-8; cdr3_nt: TGTGCCAGCAGCTTAGTGCGGTCTAGCGGTACTAGCACAGATACGCAGTATTTT; cdr3_aa: CASSLVRSSGTSTDTQYF
clone_size: .; j_call: TRBJ2-7; d_call: .; v_call: TRBV5-7; cdr3_nt: TGTGCCAGCAGCACACGAAGGTCCGCGAGAAACCCCTACGAGCAGTACTTC; cdr3_aa: CASSTRRSARNPYEQYF
clone_size: .; j_call: TRBJ2-2; d_call: TRBD1; v_call: TRBV27; cdr3_nt: TGTGCCAGCAGTTTATATACAGGGGCGTCGGACACCGGGGAGCTGTTTTTT; cdr3_aa: CASSLYTGASDTGELFF
clone_size: few; j_call: TRBJ2-3; d_call: .; v_call: TRBV2; cdr3_nt: TGTGCCAGCAGGGAGACAGGTGGCCAAGAGTATTTT; cdr3_aa: CASRETGGQEYF
clone_size: .; j_call: TRBJ2-1; d_call: .; v_call: TRBV7-3; cdr3_nt: TGTGCCAGCCTCTCCGGTTCGGACTACCTGTACAATGAGCAGTTCTTC; cdr3_aa: CASLSGSDYLYNEQFF
clone_size: .; j_call: TRBJ1-4; d_call: .; v_call: TRBV5-4; cdr3_nt: TGTGCCAGCAGCCTGGGAGACAGGAGGGGAAATGAAAAACTGTTTTTT; cdr3_aa: CASSLGDRRGNEKLFF
clone_size: .; j_call: TRBJ2-5; d_call: TRBD1; v_call: TRBV9; cdr3_nt: TGTGCCAGCAGCGGGGGACAGGGAACCATCGAGACCCAGTACTTC; cdr3_aa: CASSGGQGTIETQYF
clone_size: .; j_call: TRBJ2-5; d_call: TRBD1; v_call: TRBV19; cdr3_nt: TGTGCCAGTAGTATAGGGGGGACAGGAGAGACCCAGTACTTC; cdr3_aa: CASSIGGTGETQYF
clone_size: once; j_call: TRBJ2-1; d_call: .; v_call: TRBV28; cdr3_nt: TGTGCCAGCACGTGGTCCGGCCCCCACAATGAGCAGTTCTTC; cdr3_aa: CASTWSGPHNEQFF
clone_size: .; j_call: TRBJ1-4; d_call: TRBD1; v_call: TRBV5-1; cdr3_nt: TGCGCCAGCAGCTTGGACAGGGGAGGTGAAAAACTGTTTTTT; cdr3_aa: CASSLDRGGEKLFF
clone_size: .; j_call: TRBJ1-2; d_call: TRBD1; v_call: TRBV6-5; cdr3_nt: TGTGCCAGCAGTACTTCCGGACAGGGTTTTTATGGCTACACCTTC; cdr3_aa: CASSTSGQGFYGYTF
clone_size: .; j_call: TRBJ2-1; d_call: TRBD2; v_call: TRBV7-9; cdr3_nt: TGTGCCAGCAGCATGGGGACTAGCGACAAGGAAATCTTC; cdr3_aa: CASSMGTSDKEIF
clone_size: .; j_call: TRBJ2-7; d_call: TRBD1; v_call: TRBV2; cdr3_nt: TGTGCCAGCAGTGACGGGGACAGGGGATACGAGCAGTACTTC; cdr3_aa: CASSDGDRGYEQYF
clone_size: few; j_call: TRBJ2-3; d_call: TRBD2; v_call: TRBV29-1; cdr3_nt: TGCAGCGTCGATACTAGCGGGAGCCTCACAGATACGCAGTATTTT; cdr3_aa: CSVDTSGSLTDTQYF
clone_size: few; j_call: TRBJ2-7; d_call: .; v_call: TRBV6-1; cdr3_nt: TGTGCCAGCAGTTTCTCCCACTACGAGCAGTACTTC; cdr3_aa: CASSFSHYEQYF
clone_size: .; j_call: TRBJ1-5; d_call: .; v_call: TRBV4-1; cdr3_nt: TGCGCCAGCAGCCAAGCAGAGACCAATCAGCCCCAGCATTTT; cdr3_aa: CASSQAETNQPQHF
clone_size: .; j_call: TRBJ1-3; d_call: .; v_call: TRBV9; cdr3_nt: TGTGCCAGCAGCGTAGCGGCCAGCTCTGGAAACACCATATATTTT; cdr3_aa: CASSVAASSGNTIYF
clone_size: .; j_call: TRBJ1-1; d_call: .; v_call: TRBV5-6; cdr3_nt: TGTGCCAGCAGCAAGACGGGGGGTGCGCCCTTTGGCACTGAAGCTTTCTTT; cdr3_aa: CASSKTGGAPFGTEAFF
clone_size: .; j_call: TRBJ1-5; d_call: .; v_call: TRBV28; cdr3_nt: TGTGCCAGCACCAGCGGGGGGGGAAGCAATCAGCCCCAGCATTTT; cdr3_aa: CASTSGGGSNQPQHF
clone_size: .; j_call: TRBJ2-7; d_call: TRBD1; v_call: TRBV15; cdr3_nt: TGTGCCACCAGCAGAAGACAGGGTGGGACCTACGAGCAGTACTTC; cdr3_aa: CATSRRQGGTYEQYF
clone_size: .; j_call: TRBJ2-7; d_call: .; v_call: TRBV25-1; cdr3_nt: TGTGCCAGCAGTGATCAGGCAGCAGGCGAGCAGTACTTC; cdr3_aa: CASSDQAAGEQYF
clone_size: .; j_call: TRBJ2-3; d_call: .; v_call: TRBV28; cdr3_nt: TGTGCCAGCACTTCTGAGGTCGGGAGTCGGTATTTT; cdr3_aa: CASTSEVGSRYF
clone_size: .; j_call: TRBJ2-3; d_call: .; v_call: TRBV5-1; cdr3_nt: TGCGCCAGCAGTCGATCAGGGGAAGAGGATACGCAGTATTTT; cdr3_aa: CASSRSGEEDTQYF
clone_size: .; j_call: TRBJ2-7; d_call: .; v_call: TRBV2; cdr3_nt: TGTGCCAGCAGGCTGCTCGGACCAGGGTACGAGCAGTACTTC; cdr3_aa: CASRLLGPGYEQYF
clone_size: .; j_call: TRBJ1-3; d_call: .; v_call: TRBV5-3; cdr3_nt: TGTGCCAGATCCCCGGGAAACACCATATATTTT; cdr3_aa: CARSPGNTIYF
clone_size: .; j_call: TRBJ2-3; d_call: .; v_call: TRBV6-6; cdr3_nt: TGTGCCAGCCGAAGAGCAGATACGCAGTATTTT; cdr3_aa: CASRRADTQYF
clone_size: .; j_call: TRBJ1-1; d_call: TRBD1; v_call: TRBV7-2; cdr3_nt: TGTGCCAGCAGCTTAGGGGCAGGGGGCGCGCAGAACACTGAAGCTTTCTTT; cdr3_aa: CASSLGAGGAQNTEAFF
clone_size: once; j_call: TRBJ2-6; d_call: .; v_call: TRBV11-2; cdr3_nt: TGTGCCAGCAATCCGTTCTCTGGGGCCAACGTCCTGACTTTC; cdr3_aa: CASNPFSGANVLTF
clone_size: few; j_call: TRBJ2-2; d_call: .; v_call: TRBV12-1; cdr3_nt: TGTGCCAGCAGCTTGGTTGGACGACTTAGCAAAAACACCGGGGAGCTGTTTTTT; cdr3_aa: CASSLVGRLSKNTGELFF
clone_size: .; j_call: TRBJ1-1; d_call: .; v_call: TRBV6-5; cdr3_nt: TGTGCCAGCGCCCCTGCGGGGGCGCGCACTGAAGCTTTCTTT; cdr3_aa: CASAPAGARTEAFF
clone_size: .; j_call: TRBJ2-5; d_call: .; v_call: TRBV2; cdr3_nt: TGTGCCAGCAGTGAAGACAGTCCAGAGACCCAGTACTTC; cdr3_aa: CASSEDSPETQYF
clone_size: .; j_call: TRBJ1-5; d_call: TRBD1; v_call: TRBV7-2; cdr3_nt: TGTGCCAGCAGCATCAGGGGGAATCAGCCCCAGCATTTT; cdr3_aa: CASSIRGNQPQHF
clone_size: .; j_call: TRBJ2-2; d_call: .; v_call: TRBV10-2; cdr3_nt: TGCGCCAGCAGTGAACTTCGAATTCCCGGGGAGCTGTTTTTT; cdr3_aa: CASSELRIPGELFF